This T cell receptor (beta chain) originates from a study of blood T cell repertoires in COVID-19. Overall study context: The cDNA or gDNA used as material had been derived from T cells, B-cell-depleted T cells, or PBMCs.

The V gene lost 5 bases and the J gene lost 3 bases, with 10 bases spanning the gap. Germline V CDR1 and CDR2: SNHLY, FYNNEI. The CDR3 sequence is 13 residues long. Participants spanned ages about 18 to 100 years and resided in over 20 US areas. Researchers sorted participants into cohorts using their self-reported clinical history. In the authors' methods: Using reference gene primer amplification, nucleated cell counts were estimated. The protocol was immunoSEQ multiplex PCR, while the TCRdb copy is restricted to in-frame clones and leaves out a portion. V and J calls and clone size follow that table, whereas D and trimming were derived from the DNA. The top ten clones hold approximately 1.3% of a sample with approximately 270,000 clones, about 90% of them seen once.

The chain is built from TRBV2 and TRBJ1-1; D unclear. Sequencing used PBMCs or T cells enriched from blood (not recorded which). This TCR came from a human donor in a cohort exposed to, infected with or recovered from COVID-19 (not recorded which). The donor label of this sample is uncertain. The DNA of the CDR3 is TGTGCCAGCAGTCGAAAGGAGGACACTGAAGCTTTCTTT. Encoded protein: CASSRKEDTEAFF.